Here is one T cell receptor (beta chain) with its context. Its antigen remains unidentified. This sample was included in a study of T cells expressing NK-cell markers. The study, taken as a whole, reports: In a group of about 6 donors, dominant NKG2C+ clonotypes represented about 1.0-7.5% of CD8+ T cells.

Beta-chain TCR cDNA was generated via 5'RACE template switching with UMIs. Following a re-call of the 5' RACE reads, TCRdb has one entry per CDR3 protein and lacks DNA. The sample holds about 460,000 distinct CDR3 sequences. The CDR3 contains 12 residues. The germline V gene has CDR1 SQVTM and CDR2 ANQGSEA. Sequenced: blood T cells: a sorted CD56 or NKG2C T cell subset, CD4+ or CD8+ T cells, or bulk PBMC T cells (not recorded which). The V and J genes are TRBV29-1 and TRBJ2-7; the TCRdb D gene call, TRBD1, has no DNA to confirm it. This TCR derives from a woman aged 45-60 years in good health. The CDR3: CSVAPQGGEQYF.